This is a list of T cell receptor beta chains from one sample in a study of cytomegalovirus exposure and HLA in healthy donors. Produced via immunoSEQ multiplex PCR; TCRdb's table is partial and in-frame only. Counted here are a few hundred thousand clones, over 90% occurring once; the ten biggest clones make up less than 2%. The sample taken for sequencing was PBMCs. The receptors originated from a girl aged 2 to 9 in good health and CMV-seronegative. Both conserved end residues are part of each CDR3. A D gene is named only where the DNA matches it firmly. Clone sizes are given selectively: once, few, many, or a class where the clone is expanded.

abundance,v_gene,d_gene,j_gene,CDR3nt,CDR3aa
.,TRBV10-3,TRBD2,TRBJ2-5,TGTGCCATCAGCACTAGCGGGCCATACCAAGAGACCCAGTACTTC,CAISTSGPYQETQYF
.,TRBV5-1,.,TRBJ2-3,TGCGCCAGCGGAGAGGCCACTAGCACAGATACGCAGTATTTT,CASGEATSTDTQYF
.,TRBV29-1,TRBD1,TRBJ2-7,TGCAGCGTGGCCGGGACAGCCTACGAGCAGTACTTC,CSVAGTAYEQYF
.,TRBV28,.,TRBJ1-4,TGTGCCAGCACGTGGACGGGGGCTAATGAAAAACTGTTTTTT,CASTWTGANEKLFF
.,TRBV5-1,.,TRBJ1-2,TGCGCCAGCAGCCTCGCCTCGGGGGGTTACTATGGCTACACCTTC,CASSLASGGYYGYTF
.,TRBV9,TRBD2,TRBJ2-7,TGTGCCAGCAGCGCAGGGACTAGGGCGGGAGCGGAGCAGTACTTC,CASSAGTRAGAEQYF
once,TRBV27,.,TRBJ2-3,TGTGCCAGCAGTTTACGGCAGGGTACAGATACGCAGTATTTT,CASSLRQGTDTQYF
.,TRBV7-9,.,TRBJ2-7,TGTGCCAGCAGCTGGGCTTCCTACGAGCAGTACTTC,CASSWASYEQYF
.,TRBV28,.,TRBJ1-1,TGTGCCAGCAGTTTAGGGGGCGCGGCGGCTTTCTTT,CASSLGGAAAFF
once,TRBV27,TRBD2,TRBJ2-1,TGTGCCAGCGGCGGAGCGGGGGGGCTTTTTGAGCAGTTCTTC,CASGGAGGLFEQFF
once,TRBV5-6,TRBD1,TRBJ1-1,TGTGCCAGCAGCCTGGGACAGGTTTTGAACACTGAAGCTTTCTTT,CASSLGQVLNTEAFF
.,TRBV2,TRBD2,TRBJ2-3,TGTGCCAGCAGTGAAAGGGTTAGCGGGAACACAGATACGCAGTATTTT,CASSERVSGNTDTQYF
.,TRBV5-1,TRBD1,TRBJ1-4,TGCGCCAGCAGACCGGGACAGGGAGCAGCTAATGAAAAACTGTTTTTT,CASRPGQGAANEKLFF
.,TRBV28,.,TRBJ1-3,TGTGCCAGCAGCCAGGGAGGTGGAAACACCATATATTTT,CASSQGGGNTIYF
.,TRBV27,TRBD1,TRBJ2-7,TGTGCCAGCAGCCCAACAGGGGGGAGGCACTACGAGCAGTACTTC,CASSPTGGRHYEQYF
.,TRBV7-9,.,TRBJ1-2,TGTGCCAGCAGCTATGCAGGGGACGACTATGGCTACACCTTC,CASSYAGDDYGYTF
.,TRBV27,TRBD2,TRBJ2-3,TGTGCCAGCAGTTTAGGACTAGCTGGGGATCATACGCAGTATTTT,CASSLGLAGDHTQYF
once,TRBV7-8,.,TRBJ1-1,TGTGCCAGCAGCTTAGCTCGGGGAACGAACACTGAAGCTTTCTTT,CASSLARGTNTEAFF
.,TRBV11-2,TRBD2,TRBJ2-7,TGTGCCAGCAGCGGGGGACTAGCGGGGGGCGGGATCGAGCAGTACTTC,CASSGGLAGGGIEQYF
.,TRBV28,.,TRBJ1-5,TGTGCCAGCAGTGTAGGGGTTGATCAGCCCCAGCATTTT,CASSVGVDQPQHF
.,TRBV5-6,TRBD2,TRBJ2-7,TGTGCCAGCAGCTTGGGGGTGACTAGCGGACACCACGAGCAGTACTTC,CASSLGVTSGHHEQYF
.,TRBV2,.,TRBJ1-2,TGTGCCAGCCGCCGGACAGATAACTATGGCTACACCTTC,CASRRTDNYGYTF
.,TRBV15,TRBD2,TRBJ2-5,TGTGCCACCAGCAGAGTAGGCATGGGACTAGCGGCCCAAGAGACCCAGTACTTC,CATSRVGMGLAAQETQYF
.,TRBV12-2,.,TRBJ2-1,TGTGCAAGTCGCTTTGCGACTAGCGGGAGAGGAAACTACAATGAGCAGTTCTTC,CASRFATSGRGNYNEQFF
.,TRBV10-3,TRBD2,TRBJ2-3,TGTGCCATCAGCGCACTAGCGGGAGGCAGCACAGATACGCAGTATTTT,CAISALAGGSTDTQYF
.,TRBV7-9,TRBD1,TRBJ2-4,TGTGCCAGCAGCATCCTGACAGGGGCAGACATTCAGTACTTC,CASSILTGADIQYF
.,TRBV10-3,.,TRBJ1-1,TGTGCCATCAGTGAGTCGGAGGGAGGGAACACTGAAGCTTTCTTT,CAISESEGGNTEAFF
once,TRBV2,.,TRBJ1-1,TGTGCCAGCAGTGATCGTCCTGAAGCTTTCTTT,CASSDRPEAFF
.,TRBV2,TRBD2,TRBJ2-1,TGTGCCAGCACCGAATATAACCTAGCGGGAGGGGACAATGAGCAGTTCTTC,CASTEYNLAGGDNEQFF
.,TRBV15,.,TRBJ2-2,TGTGCCACCAGCAAAGTGCTAGCTCCCGGGGAGCTGTTTTTT,CATSKVLAPGELFF
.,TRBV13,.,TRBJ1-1,TGTGCCAGCAGTAGTCCCGACAGCTTTGAAGCTTTCTTT,CASSSPDSFEAFF
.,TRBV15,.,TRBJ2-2,TGTGCCACCAGCAGTACACGGGATTTTTTTGCGAACACCGGGGAGCTGTTTTTT,CATSSTRDFFANTGELFF
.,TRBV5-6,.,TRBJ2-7,TGTGCCAGCAGCTTAGCACGCTCCTACGAGCAGTACTTC,CASSLARSYEQYF
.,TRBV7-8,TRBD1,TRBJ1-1,TGTGCCAGCAGCTTATACCGAACAGGGGTTGAAGCTTTCTTT,CASSLYRTGVEAFF
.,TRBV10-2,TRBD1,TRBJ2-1,TGCGCCAGCAACAAACCGGGACAGGGGTTCTCCTACAATGAGCAGTTCTTC,CASNKPGQGFSYNEQFF
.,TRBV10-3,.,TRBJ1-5,TGTGCCATCAGTGAGGAGGGTTTGGGGCCCCAGCATTTT,CAISEEGLGPQHF